This T cell receptor (beta chain) was sequenced for a study of cytomegalovirus exposure and HLA in healthy donors. Germline loops: CDR1 SGHAT, CDR2 FQNNGV. The CDR3 extends over 14 amino acids. A multiplex PCR was run with 60 Vbeta primers and 13 Jbeta primers. TCRdb's table, derived via immunoSEQ multiplex PCR, lists solely in-frame clones and lacks some. The sample lists 180,000 or so clones, around 80% occurring once. The receptor was isolated from a woman aged 25 to 39 in good health and CMV-seropositive. This rearrangement joins TRBV11-2 to TRBJ2-5; 7 positions match TRBD1. The J call may be incorrect, as the DNA end agrees better with TRBJ2-7. Sequences were obtained from PBMCs. CDR3 nucleotides: TGTGCCAGCAGCCCGGACAGGCCCTCCTACGAGCAGTACTTC. Translated: CASSPDRPSYEQYF.